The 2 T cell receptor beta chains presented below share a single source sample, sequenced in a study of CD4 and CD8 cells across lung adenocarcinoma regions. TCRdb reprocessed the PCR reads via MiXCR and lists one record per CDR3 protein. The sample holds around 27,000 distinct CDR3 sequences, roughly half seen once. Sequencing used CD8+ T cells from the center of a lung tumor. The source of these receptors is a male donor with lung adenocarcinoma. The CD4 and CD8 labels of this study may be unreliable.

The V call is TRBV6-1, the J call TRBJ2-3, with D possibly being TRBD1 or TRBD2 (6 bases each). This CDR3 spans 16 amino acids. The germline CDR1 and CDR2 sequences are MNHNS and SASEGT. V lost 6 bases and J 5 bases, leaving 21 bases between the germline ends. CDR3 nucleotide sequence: TGTGCCAGCAGGGGAGTGGGGGGCGGAGGGAAAGATACGCAGTATTTT. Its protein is CASRGVGGGGKDTQYF.

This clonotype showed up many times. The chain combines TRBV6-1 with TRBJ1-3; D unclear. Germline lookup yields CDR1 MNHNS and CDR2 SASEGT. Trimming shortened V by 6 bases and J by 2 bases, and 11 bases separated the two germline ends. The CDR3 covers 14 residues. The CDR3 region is CASSNAGAGNTIYF. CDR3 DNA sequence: TGTGCCAGCAGCAACGCCGGGGCTGGAAACACCATATATTTT.